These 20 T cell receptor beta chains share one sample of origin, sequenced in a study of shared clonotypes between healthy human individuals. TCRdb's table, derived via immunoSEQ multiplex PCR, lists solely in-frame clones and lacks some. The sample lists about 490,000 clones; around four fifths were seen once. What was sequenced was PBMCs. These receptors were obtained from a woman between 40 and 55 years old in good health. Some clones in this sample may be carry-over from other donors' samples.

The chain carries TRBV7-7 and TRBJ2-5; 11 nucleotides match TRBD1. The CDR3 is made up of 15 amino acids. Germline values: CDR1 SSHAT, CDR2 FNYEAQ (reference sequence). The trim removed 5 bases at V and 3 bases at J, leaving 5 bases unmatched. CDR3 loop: CASSHRDRGEETQYF. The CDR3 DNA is TGTGCCAGCAGCCACAGGGACAGGGGGGAAGAGACCCAGTACTTC. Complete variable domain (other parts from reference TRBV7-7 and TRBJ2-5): GAGVSQSPRYKVTKRGQDVTLRCDPISSHATLYWYQQALGQGPEFLTYFNYEAQPDKSGLPSDRFSAERPEGSISTLTIQRTEQRDSAMYRCASSHRDRGEETQYFGPGTRLLVL.

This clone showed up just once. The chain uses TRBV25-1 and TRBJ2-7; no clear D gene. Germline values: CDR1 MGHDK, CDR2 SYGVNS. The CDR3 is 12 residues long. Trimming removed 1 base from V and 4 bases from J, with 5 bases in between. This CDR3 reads CASSELGYEQYF. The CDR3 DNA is TGTGCCAGCAGTGAATTGGGGTACGAGCAGTACTTC.

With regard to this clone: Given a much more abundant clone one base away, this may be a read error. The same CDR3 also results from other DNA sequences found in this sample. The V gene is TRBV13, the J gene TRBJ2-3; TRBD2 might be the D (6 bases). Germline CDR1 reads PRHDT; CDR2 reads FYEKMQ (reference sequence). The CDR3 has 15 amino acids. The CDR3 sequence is CASSTRRTNTDTQYF. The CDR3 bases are TGTGCCAGCAGCACCCGCCGGACTAACACAGATACACAGTATTTT.

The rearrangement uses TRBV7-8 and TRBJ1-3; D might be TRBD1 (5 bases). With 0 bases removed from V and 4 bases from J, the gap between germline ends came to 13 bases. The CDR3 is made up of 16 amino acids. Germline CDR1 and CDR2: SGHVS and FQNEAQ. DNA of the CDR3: TGTGCCAGCAGCTTAGCCGAACCATGGGGGGGAAACACCATATATTTT. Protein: CASSLAEPWGGNTIYF.

The CDR3 loop reads CASSPIMGGEETQYF. CDR3 sequence (DNA): TGTGCCAGCAGCCCGATTATGGGGGGGGAAGAGACCCAGTACTTC. V and J are TRBV2 and TRBJ2-5; 7 bases are shared with TRBD2. CDR1 and CDR2 (germline): SNHLY, FYNNEI. Trimming took 6 bases from V and 3 from J; bases not matched to a gene: 10. The CDR3 runs to 15 residues.

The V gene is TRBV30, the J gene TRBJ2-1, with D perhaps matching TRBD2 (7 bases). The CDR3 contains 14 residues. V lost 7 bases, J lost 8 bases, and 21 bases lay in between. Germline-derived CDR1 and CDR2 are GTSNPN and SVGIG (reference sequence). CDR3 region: CAYEGGGVYYEQFF. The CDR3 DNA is TGTGCCTACGAAGGGGGGGGCGTATACTATGAGCAGTTCTTC.

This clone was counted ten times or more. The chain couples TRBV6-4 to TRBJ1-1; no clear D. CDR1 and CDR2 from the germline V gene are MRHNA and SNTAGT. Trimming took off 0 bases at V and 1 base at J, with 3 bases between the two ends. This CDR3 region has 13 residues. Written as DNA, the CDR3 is TGTGCCAGCAGTGACTCTGAGAACACTGAAGCTTTCTTT. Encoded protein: CASSDSENTEAFF.

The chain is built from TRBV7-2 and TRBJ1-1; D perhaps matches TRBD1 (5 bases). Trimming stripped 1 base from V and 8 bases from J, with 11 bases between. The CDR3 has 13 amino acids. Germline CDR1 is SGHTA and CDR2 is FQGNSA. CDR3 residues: CASSLVGGNEAFF. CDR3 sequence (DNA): TGTGCCAGCAGCTTAGTTGGGGGGAACGAAGCTTTCTTT.

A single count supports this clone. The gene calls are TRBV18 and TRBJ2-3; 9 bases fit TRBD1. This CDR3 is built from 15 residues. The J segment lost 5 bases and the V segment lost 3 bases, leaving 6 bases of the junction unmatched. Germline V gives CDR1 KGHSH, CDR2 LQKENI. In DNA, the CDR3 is TGTGCCAGCTCACCCCGACAGGGGGTTGAAGATACGCAGTATTTT. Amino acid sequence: CASSPRQGVEDTQYF.

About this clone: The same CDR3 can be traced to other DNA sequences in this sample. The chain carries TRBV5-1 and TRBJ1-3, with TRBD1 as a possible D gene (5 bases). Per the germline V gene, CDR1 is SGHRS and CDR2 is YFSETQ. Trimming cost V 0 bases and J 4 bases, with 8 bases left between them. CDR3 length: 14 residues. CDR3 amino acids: CASSLEAGGNTIYF. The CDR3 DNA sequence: TGCGCCAGCAGCTTGGAGGCAGGGGGAAACACCATATATTTT.

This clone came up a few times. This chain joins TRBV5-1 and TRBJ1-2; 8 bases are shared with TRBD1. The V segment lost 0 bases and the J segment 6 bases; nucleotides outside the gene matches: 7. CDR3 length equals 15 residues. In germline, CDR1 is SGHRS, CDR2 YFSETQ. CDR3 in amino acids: CASSLGGQVVNGYTF. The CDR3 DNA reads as TGCGCCAGCAGCTTGGGGGGACAGGTGGTAAATGGCTACACCTTC.

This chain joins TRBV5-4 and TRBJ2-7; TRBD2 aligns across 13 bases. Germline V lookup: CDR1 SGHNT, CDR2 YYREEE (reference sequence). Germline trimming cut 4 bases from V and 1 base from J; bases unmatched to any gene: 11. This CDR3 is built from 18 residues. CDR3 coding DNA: TGTGCCAGCAGCCTAATGACTAGCGGGAGGATAACTTCCTACGAGCAGTACTTC. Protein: CASSLMTSGRITSYEQYF. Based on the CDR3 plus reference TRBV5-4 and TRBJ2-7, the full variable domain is ETGVTQSPTHLIKTRGQQVTLRCSSQSGHNTVSWYQQALGQGPQFIFQYYREEENGRGNFPPRFSGLQFPNYSSELNVNALELDDSALYLCASSLMTSGRITSYEQYFGPGTRLTVT.

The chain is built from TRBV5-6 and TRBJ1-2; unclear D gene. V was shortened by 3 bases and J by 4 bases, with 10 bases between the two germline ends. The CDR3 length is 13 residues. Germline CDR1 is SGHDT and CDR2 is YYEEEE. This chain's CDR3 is CASSSRSGYGYTF. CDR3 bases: TGTGCCAGCAGCTCCCGTAGTGGCTATGGCTACACCTTC.

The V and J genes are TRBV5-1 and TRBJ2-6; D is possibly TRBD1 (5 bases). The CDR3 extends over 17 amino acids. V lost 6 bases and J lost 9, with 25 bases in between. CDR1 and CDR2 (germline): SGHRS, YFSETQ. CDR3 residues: CASTEAGHVGRGNVLTF. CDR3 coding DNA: TGCGCCAGCACCGAGGCAGGGCACGTTGGCAGAGGCAACGTCCTGACTTTC.

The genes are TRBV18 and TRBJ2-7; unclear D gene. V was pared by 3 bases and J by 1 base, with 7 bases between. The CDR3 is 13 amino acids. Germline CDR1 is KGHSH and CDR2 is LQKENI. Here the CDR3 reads CASSPSRSYEQYF. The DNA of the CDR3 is TGTGCCAGCTCACCCTCGAGATCCTACGAGCAGTACTTC.

The CDR3 sequence is CASSETVTGPQHF. CDR3 nucleotides: TGTGCCAGCAGTGAAACAGTCACAGGGCCCCAGCATTTT. This rearrangement joins TRBV25-1 to TRBJ1-5; possible D gene TRBD1, 5 bases. Germline V gives CDR1 MGHDK, CDR2 SYGVNS. The CDR3 totals 13 residues. Trimming cost V 2 bases and J 9 bases, with 11 bases left between them.

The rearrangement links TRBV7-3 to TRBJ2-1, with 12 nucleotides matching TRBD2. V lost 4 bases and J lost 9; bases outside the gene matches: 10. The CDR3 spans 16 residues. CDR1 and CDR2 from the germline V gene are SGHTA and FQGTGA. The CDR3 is CASSSGTSGRFSEQFF. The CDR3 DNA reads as TGTGCCAGCAGCTCTGGTACTAGCGGGAGGTTCAGTGAGCAGTTCTTC.

The CDR3 DNA is TGCAGCGTTGAGGGGCTAGCGGGAAACTACGAGCAGTACTTC. This codes for CSVEGLAGNYEQYF. The chain has TRBV29-1 and TRBJ2-7; TRBD2 aligns across 9 bases. This CDR3 contains 14 residues. The germline gives CDR1 SQVTM, CDR2 ANQGSEA. Trimming took 3 bases from V and 3 from J; bases not matched to a gene: 6.

The CDR3 DNA sequence: TGTGCCAGCAGCTGGACAGGGGGCTACGAGCAGTACTTC. Its protein product is CASSWTGGYEQYF. The rearrangement joins TRBV5-4 to TRBJ2-7, with TRBD1 matching 10 bases. The CDR3 contains 13 residues. The V gene end was trimmed by 3 bases and the J gene end by 3 bases; junction bases not matched to a gene: 0. Germline CDR1 is SGHNT and CDR2 is YYREEE (reference sequence).

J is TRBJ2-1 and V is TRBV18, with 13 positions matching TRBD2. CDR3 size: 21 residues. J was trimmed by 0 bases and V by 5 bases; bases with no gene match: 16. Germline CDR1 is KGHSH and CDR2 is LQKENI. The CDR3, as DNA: TGTGCCAGCTCATTTCCCTTGACTAGCGGGAGGCCATGGAGCTCCTACAATGAGCAGTTCTTC. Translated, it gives CASSFPLTSGRPWSSYNEQFF.